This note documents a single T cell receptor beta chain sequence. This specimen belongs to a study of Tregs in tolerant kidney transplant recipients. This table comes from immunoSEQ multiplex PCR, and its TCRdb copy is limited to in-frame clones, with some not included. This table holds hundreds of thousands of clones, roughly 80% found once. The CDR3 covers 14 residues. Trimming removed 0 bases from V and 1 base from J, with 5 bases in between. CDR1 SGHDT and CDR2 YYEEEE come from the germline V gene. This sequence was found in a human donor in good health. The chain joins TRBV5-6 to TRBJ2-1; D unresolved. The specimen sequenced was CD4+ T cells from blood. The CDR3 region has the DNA TGTGCCAGCAGCTTGGGACCTTCCTACAATGAGCAGTTCTTC. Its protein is CASSLGPSYNEQFF.